This T cell receptor beta chain was found in a study of OX40 agonist ivuxolimab in advanced cancers. The length of the CDR3 is 16 residues. Germline lookup yields CDR1 SEHNR and CDR2 FQNEAQ (reference sequence). V lost 2 bases to trimming and J lost 7 bases; unmatched junction nucleotides: 9. Profiled with immunoSEQ multiplex PCR; TCRdb holds only in-frame clones, not every one. The table includes about 52,000 clones, roughly 93% detected once. The rearrangement joins TRBV7-9 to TRBJ2-2; 8 bases map to TRBD1. The sequencing here drew on CD4+ or CD8+ T cells sorted from blood, taken in a trial of the OX40 agonist ivuxolimab. The clonotype comes from an adult with an advanced solid tumor such as melanoma, head and neck, liver or kidney cancer. CDR3 sequence: CASSLLGQGANGELFF. The CDR3 region has the DNA TGTGCCAGCAGCTTATTGGGGCAGGGGGCGAACGGGGAGCTGTTTTTT.